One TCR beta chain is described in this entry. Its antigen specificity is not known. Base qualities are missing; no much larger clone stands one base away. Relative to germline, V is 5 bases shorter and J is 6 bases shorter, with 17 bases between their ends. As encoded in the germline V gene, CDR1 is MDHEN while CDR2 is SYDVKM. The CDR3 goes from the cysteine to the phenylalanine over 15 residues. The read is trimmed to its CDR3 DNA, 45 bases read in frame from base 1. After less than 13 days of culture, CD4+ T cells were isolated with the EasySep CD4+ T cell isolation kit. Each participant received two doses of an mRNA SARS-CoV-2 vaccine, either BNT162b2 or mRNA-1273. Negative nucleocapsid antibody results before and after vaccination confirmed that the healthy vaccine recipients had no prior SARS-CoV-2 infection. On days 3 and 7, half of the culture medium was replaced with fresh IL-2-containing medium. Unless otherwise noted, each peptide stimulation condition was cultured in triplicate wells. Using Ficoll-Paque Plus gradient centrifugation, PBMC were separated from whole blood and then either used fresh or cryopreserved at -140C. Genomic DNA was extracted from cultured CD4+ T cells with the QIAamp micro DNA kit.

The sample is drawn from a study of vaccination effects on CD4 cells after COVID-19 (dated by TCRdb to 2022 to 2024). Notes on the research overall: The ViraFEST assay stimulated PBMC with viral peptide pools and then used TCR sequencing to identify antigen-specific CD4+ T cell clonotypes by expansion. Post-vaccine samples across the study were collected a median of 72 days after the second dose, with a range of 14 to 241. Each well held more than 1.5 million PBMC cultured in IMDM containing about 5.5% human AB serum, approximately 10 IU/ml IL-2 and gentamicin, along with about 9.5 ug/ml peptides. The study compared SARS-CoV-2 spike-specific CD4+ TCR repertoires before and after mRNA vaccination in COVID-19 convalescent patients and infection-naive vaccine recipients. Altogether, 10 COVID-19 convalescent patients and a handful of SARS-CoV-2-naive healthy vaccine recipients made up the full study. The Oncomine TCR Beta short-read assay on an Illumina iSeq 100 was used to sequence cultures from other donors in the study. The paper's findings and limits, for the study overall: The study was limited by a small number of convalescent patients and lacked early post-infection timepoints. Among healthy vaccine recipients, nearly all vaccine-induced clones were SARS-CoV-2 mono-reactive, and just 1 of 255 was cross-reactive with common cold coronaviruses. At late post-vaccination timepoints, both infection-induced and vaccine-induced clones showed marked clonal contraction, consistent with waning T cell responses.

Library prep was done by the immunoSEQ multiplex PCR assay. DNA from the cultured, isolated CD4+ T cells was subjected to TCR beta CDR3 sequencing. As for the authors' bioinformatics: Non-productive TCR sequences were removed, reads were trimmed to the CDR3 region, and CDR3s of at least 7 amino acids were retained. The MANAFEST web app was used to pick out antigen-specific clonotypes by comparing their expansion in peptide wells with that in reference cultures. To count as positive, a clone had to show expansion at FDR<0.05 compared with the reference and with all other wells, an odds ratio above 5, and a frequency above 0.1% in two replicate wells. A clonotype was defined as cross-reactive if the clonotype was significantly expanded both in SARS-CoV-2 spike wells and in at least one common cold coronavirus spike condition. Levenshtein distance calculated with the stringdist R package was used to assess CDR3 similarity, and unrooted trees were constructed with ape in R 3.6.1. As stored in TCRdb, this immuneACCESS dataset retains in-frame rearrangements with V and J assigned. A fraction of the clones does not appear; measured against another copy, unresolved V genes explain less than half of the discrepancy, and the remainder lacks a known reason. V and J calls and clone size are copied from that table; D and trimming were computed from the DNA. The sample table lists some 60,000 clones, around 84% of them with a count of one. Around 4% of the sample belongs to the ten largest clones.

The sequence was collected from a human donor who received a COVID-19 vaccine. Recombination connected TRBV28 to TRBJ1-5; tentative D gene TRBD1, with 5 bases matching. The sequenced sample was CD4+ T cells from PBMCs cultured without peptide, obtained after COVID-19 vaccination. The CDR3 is CASSGRGKDSQPQHF. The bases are TGTGCCAGCAGTGGACGGGGGAAGGATAGTCAGCCCCAGCATTTT.